In its sample, the clone carrying this T cell receptor (beta chain) was seen many times. Its antigen is undetermined. Cells are PBMCs isolated from 10 ml of fresh blood. The sample originates from a study of T cells in Graves' hyperthyroidism and ophthalmopathy. Whole-study context: Before any treatment, at initial diagnosis, peripheral blood was collected.

Study-wide results and limits: Among thyroid clonotypes expanded above 0.001, most also appeared in blood.

The CDR3 regions of TCR beta were amplified from RNA transcripts. A first-round RT-PCR of the TCR CDR3 used the HTBI primer set. TCRdb reprocessed the multiplex PCR reads with MiXCR, giving one entry per CDR3 protein. The repertoire holds over 550,000 distinct CDR3 sequences, with 16% as singletons. Input material: blood. The TCR originated in a woman under 30 with Graves' hyperthyroidism.

The CDR3 loop is CASRTSGTYNEQFF. CDR3 in DNA: TGTGCCAGCCGGACTAGCGGTACCTACAATGAGCAGTTCTTC. The chain recombines TRBV3-1 with TRBJ2-1; 10 positions match TRBD2. The germline gives CDR1 LGHDT, CDR2 YNNKEL (reference sequence). The J segment lost 2 bases and the V segment lost 8 bases, leaving 3 bases of the junction unmatched. CDR3 size: 14 residues.